The 4 T cell receptor beta chains listed next were all sequenced from one sample in a study of long-term antiretroviral therapy in people with HIV. Researchers report immunoSEQ v3.0 was run at survey level. Produced via immunoSEQ multiplex PCR; TCRdb's table is partial and in-frame only. The repertoire consists of over 30,000 clones, with roughly 85% occurring once and the leading ten covering about 6%. Source: unsorted PBMCs, taken 3.1 years after starting antiretroviral therapy. The receptors stem from a woman aged 50 to 60 with HIV.

This CDR3 reads CASSPRGGPNTEAFF. The CDR3 DNA reads as TGCGCCAGCAGCCCGAGGGGAGGCCCGAACACTGAAGCTTTCTTT. The gene calls are TRBV5-1 and TRBJ1-1; possibly TRBD1 for D (5 bases). Trimming cost V 4 bases and J 1 base, with 14 bases left between them. The CDR3 is 15 residues long. Germline values: CDR1 SGHRS, CDR2 YFSETQ.

This clone has just one count. The rearrangement links TRBV19 to TRBJ2-4, with a possible D match to TRBD2 (7 bases). Between the trimmed V and J ends, which lost 4 bases and 0 bases, there was a span of 25 bases. Germline CDR1 LNHDA, CDR2 SQIVND (reference sequence). The CDR3 runs 20 residues. The CDR3 nucleotides read TGTGCCAGTAGTACCTCCGGGGGGCCGGATGGTAAGCTAGCCAAAAACATTCAGTACTTC. Its protein is CASSTSGGPDGKLAKNIQYF.

The table lists this clone with a count of one. The V gene is TRBV7-3, the J gene TRBJ2-2, with a weak D call TRBD2 (6 bases). Germline V gives CDR1 SGHTA, CDR2 FQGTGA. The V end lost 4 bases, the J end lost 0 bases, and 21 bases lay between the germline ends. This CDR3 has 19 residues. CDR3 region: CASSSLWGSGQPNTGELFF. The DNA for the CDR3 is TGTGCCAGCAGCTCCCTCTGGGGTAGCGGCCAACCGAACACCGGGGAGCTGTTTTTT.

This chain's CDR3 is CASSNGRGYDYGYTF. Written as DNA, the CDR3 is TGTGCCAGCAGCAACGGTCGGGGCTACGACTATGGCTACACCTTC. The chain joins TRBV21-1 to TRBJ1-2. TRBV21-1 is reported as a pseudogene. The CDR3 runs to 15 residues.